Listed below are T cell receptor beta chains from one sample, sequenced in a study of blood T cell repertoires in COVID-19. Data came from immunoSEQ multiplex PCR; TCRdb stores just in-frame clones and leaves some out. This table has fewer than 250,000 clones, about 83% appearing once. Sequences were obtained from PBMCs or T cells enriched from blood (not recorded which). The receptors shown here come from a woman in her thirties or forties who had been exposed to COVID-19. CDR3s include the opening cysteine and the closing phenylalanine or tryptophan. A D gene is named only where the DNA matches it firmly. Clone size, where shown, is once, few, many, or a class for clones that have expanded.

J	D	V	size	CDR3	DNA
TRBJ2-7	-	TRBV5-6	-	CASSGDIASYEQYF	TGTGCCAGCAGCGGTGACATCGCCTCCTACGAGCAGTACTTC
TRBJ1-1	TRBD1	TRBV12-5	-	CASGLTSGTGNSEAFF	TGTGCTAGTGGTTTGACCTCCGGGACAGGGAATTCTGAAGCTTTCTTT
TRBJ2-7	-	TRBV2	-	CASNGRSYEQYF	TGTGCCAGCAACGGCAGGTCCTACGAGCAGTACTTC
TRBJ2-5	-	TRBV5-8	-	CASSFLGGADQETQYF	TGTGCCAGCAGCTTTCTTGGGGGGGCTGACCAAGAGACCCAGTACTTC
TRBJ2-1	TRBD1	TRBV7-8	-	CASSLGDRGGRFF	TGTGCCAGCAGCTTAGGCGACAGGGGCGGTCGGTTCTTC
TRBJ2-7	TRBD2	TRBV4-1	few	CASSQGTSGAPLYEQYF	TGCGCCAGCAGCCAAGGGACTAGCGGGGCCCCTCTCTACGAGCAGTACTTC
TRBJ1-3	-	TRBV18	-	CASSPNVAGNTIYF	TGTGCCAGCTCCCCAAATGTGGCAGGAAACACCATATATTTT
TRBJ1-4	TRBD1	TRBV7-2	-	CASSLVAWDRPNEKLFF	TGTGCCAGCAGCTTAGTAGCGTGGGACAGACCTAATGAAAAACTGTTTTTT
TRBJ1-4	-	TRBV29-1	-	CSVDGVPGLFF	TGCAGCGTTGACGGGGTGCCGGGACTGTTTTTT
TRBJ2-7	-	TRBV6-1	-	CASSERVLGQGRSSYEQYF	TGTGCCAGCAGTGAAAGGGTTTTAGGGCAGGGGCGTTCCTCTTACGAGCAGTACTTC
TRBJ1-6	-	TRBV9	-	CASSGRGEPRSPLHF	TGTGCCAGCAGCGGGCGGGGGGAACCAAGGTCACCCCTCCACTTT
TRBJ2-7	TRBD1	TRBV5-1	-	CASSFAHPRDSEQYF	TGCGCCAGCAGCTTCGCACACCCGAGGGACAGCGAGCAGTACTTC
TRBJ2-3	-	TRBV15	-	CATRQTPISTDTQYF	TGTGCCACCCGACAGACTCCTATAAGCACAGATACGCAGTATTTT
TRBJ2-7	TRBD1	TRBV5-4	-	CASSLGGTGENYEQYF	TGTGCCAGCAGCTTGGGGGGGACAGGAGAGAACTACGAGCAGTACTTC
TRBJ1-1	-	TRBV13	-	CASSRQYTEAFF	TGTGCCAGCAGCCGACAGTACACTGAAGCTTTCTTT
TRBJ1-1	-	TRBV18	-	CASSSREQVIMNTEAFF	TGTGCCAGCTCCTCGAGGGAGCAGGTTATTATGAACACTGAAGCTTTCTTT
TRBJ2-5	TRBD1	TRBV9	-	CASSVGQGVQETQYF	TGTGCCAGCAGCGTGGGGCAGGGGGTCCAAGAGACCCAGTACTTC
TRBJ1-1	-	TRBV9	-	CASSVEPTVMNTEAFF	TGTGCCAGCAGCGTAGAGCCAACCGTTATGAACACTGAAGCTTTCTTT
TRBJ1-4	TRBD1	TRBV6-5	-	CASQSGTGYEKLFF	TGTGCCAGCCAATCTGGGACAGGGTACGAAAAACTGTTTTTT
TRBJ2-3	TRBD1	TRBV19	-	CASIDRGRGVTDTQYF	TGTGCCAGTATCGACAGGGGGCGCGGAGTCACAGATACGCAGTATTTT
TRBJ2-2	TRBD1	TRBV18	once	CASSPGQGDTGELFF	TGTGCCAGCTCCCCTGGACAGGGGGACACCGGGGAGCTGTTTTTT
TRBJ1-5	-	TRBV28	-	CASSFRGPLNQPQHF	TGTGCCAGCAGTTTTCGGGGTCCCCTCAATCAGCCCCAGCATTTT
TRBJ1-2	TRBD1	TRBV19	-	CASSRRGQGYGYTF	TGTGCCAGTAGCCGTCGCGGACAGGGCTATGGCTACACCTTC
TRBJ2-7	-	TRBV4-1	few	CASSQDPAGVVEQYF	TGCGCCAGCAGCCAAGATCCGGCAGGGGTTGTGGAGCAGTACTTC
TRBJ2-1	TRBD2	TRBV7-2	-	CASSLLGGGGTYNEQFF	TGTGCCAGCAGCTTACTCGGCGGGGGGGGAACCTACAATGAGCAGTTCTTC
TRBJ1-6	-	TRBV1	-	CTSSLTGQPTERGNSPLHF	TGCACCAGCAGCCTAACGGGACAGCCTACGGAGCGCGGGAATTCACCCCTCCACTTT
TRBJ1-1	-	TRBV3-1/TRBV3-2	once	CASHTLGGTEAFF	TGTGCCAGCCACACCCTTGGAGGCACTGAAGCTTTCTTT
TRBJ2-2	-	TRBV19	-	CASTEIRLGGTGELFF	TGTGCCAGTACCGAAATCAGGCTTGGAGGGACCGGGGAGCTGTTTTTT
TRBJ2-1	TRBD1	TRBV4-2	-	CASSQEQGNEQFF	TGTGCCAGCAGCCAAGAACAGGGGAATGAGCAGTTCTTC
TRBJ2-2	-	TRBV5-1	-	CASSREVSTGELFF	TGCGCCAGCAGCAGGGAGGTGTCTACCGGGGAGCTGTTTTTT
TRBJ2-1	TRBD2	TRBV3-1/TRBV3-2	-	CAAGDSHYNEQFF	TGTGCCGCGGGGGACTCCCACTACAATGAGCAGTTCTTC
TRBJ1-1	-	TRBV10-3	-	CAISERQDTEAFF	TGTGCCATCAGTGAGAGACAGGACACTGAAGCTTTCTTT
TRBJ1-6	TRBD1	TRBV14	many	CASSPYQGAQNSPLHF	TGTGCCAGCAGCCCTTACCAGGGGGCTCAGAATTCACCCCTCCACTTT
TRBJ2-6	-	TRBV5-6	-	CASSYAYGASGANVLTF	TGTGCCAGCAGCTACGCGTACGGAGCCTCTGGGGCCAACGTCCTGACTTTC
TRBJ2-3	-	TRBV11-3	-	CASSLGGASDTQYF	TGTGCCAGCAGCTTAGGCGGGGCGTCAGATACGCAGTATTTT
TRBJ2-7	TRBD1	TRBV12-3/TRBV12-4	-	CASRQGVGEQYF	TGTGCCAGTCGACAGGGCGTTGGGGAGCAGTACTTC
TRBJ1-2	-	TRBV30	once	CAWSVPGGGISYTF	TGTGCCTGGAGTGTCCCCGGGGGGGGAATATCCTACACCTTC
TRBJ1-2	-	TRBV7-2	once	CASSSYVQAEGGYTF	TGTGCCAGCAGCTCCTACGTGCAGGCGGAGGGCGGCTACACCTTC
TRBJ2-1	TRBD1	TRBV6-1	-	CASSGPWTGLVRNEQFF	TGTGCCAGCAGTGGACCGTGGACAGGATTGGTGCGGAATGAGCAGTTCTTC
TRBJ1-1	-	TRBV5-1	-	CASSSLGGRDGGTEAFF	TGCGCCAGCAGCTCTCTAGGGGGGAGGGATGGAGGGACTGAAGCTTTCTTT
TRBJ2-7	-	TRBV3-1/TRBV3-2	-	CASSRFQGNEQYF	TGTGCCAGCAGCCGCTTTCAGGGGAACGAGCAGTACTTC
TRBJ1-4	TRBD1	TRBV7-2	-	CASSTRQGGEKLFF	TGTGCCAGCAGCACCAGACAGGGAGGTGAAAAACTGTTTTTT
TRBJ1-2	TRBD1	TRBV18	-	CASSPNQPGQGYDGYTF	TGTGCCAGCTCACCGAACCAACCGGGACAGGGGTATGATGGCTACACCTTC
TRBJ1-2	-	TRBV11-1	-	CASSVTGTSGYTF	TGTGCCAGCAGCGTAACAGGGACCTCTGGCTACACCTTC
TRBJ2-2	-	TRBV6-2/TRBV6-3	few	CASSRKPGHPPGELFF	TGTGCCAGCAGCCGCAAACCGGGACACCCTCCCGGGGAGCTGTTTTTT
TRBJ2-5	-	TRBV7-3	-	CASSLTSRQETQYF	TGTGCCAGCAGCTTAACGTCCCGGCAAGAGACCCAGTACTTC
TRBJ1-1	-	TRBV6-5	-	CASSYSSRANTEAFF	TGTGCCAGCAGTTACTCGAGCAGGGCGAACACTGAAGCTTTCTTT
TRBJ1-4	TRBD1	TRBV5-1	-	CASSLAGQGELFF	TGCGCCAGCAGCTTGGCGGGACAGGGAGAGCTGTTTTTT
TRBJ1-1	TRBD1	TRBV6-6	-	CASRPGQGGTEAFF	TGTGCCAGCAGACCGGGACAGGGAGGCACTGAAGCTTTCTTT
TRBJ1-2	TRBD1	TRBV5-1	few	CASSLTGGALYGYTF	TGCGCCAGCAGCTTAACAGGGGGCGCGTTGTATGGCTACACCTTC
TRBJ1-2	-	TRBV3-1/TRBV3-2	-	CASSQTSTAVSYGYTF	TGTGCCAGCAGCCAAACGTCCACGGCGGTTAGCTATGGCTACACCTTC
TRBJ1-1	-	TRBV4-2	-	CASSQVSAAINTEAFF	TGTGCCAGCAGCCAAGTCAGCGCGGCCATAAACACTGAAGCTTTCTTT
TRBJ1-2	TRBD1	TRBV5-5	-	CASSPTWDRGLFGYTF	TGTGCCAGCAGCCCGACTTGGGACAGGGGGCTGTTCGGCTACACCTTC
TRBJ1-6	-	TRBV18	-	CASSPPTGLSGNSPLHF	TGTGCCAGCTCACCACCCACGGGGCTTAGCGGGAATTCACCCCTCCACTTT
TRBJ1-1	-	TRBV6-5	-	CASSYSSANTEAFF	TGTGCCAGCAGTTACTCGAGTGCGAACACTGAAGCTTTCTTT